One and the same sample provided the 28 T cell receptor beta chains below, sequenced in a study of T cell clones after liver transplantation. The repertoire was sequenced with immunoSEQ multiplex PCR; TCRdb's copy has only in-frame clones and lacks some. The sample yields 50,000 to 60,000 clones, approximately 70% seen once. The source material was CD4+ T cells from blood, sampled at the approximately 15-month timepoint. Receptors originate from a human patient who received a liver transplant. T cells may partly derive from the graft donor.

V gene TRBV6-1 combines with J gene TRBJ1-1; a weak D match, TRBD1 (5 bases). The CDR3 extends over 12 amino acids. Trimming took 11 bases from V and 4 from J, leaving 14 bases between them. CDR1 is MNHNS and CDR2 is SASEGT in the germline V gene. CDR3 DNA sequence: TGTGCCTGCCATAGTGGGGGCACTGAAGCTTTCTTT. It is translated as CACHSGGTEAFF.

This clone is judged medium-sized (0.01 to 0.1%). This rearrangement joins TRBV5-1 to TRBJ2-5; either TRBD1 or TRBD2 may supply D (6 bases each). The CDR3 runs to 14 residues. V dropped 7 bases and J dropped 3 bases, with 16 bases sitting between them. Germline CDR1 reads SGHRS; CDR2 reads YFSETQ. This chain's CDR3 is CASGPVGGKETQYF. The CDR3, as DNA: TGCGCCAGCGGCCCCGTCGGGGGCAAAGAGACCCAGTACTTC.

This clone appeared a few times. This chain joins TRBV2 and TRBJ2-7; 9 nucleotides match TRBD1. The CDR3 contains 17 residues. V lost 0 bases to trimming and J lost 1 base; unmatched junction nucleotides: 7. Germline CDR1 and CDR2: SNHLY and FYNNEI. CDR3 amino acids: CASSEAPTGTGSYEQYF. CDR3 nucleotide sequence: TGTGCCAGCAGTGAAGCCCCCACCGGGACAGGGTCCTACGAGCAGTACTTC.

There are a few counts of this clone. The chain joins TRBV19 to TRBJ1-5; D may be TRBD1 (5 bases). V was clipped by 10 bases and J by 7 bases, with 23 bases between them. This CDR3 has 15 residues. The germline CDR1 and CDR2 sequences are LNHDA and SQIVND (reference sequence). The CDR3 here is CATTGAGGVHQPQHF. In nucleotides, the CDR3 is TGTGCCACCACCGGGGCGGGAGGGGTTCACCAGCCCCAGCATTTT.

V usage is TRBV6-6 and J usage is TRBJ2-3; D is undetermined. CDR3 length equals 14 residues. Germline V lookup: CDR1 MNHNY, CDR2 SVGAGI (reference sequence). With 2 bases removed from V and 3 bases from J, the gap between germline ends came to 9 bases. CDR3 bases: TGTGCCAGCAGTTACAACACTGGGACAGATACGCAGTATTTT. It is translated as CASSYNTGTDTQYF.

The CDR3 region has the DNA TGCAGCGTTGAAGACGGTCATGCCACAGATACGCAGTATTTT. This codes for CSVEDGHATDTQYF. V is TRBV29-1 and J is TRBJ2-3, with D unresolved. CDR3 size: 14 residues. CDR1 is SQVTM, CDR2 ANQGSEA, per germline. Trimming pared 0 bases from V and 2 bases from J, leaving 9 bases between.

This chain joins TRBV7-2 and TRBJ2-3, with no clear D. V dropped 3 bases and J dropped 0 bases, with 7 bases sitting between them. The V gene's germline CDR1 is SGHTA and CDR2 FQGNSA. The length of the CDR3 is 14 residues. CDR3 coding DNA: TGTGCCAGCAGCTTCCTAGTGAGCACAGATACGCAGTATTTT. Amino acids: CASSFLVSTDTQYF.

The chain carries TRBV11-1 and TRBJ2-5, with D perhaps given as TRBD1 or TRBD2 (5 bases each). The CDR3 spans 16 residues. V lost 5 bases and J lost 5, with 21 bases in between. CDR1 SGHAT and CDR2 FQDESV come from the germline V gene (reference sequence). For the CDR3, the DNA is TGTGCCAGCAGCCCTGCTAGGGACCGCGTACGGGAGACCCAGTACTTC. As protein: CASSPARDRVRETQYF.

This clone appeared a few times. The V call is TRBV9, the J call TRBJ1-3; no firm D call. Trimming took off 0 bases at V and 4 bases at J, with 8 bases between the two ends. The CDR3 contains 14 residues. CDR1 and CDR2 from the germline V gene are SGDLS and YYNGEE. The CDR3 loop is CASSVDSFGNTIYF. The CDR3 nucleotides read TGTGCCAGCAGCGTAGATTCGTTCGGAAACACCATATATTTT.

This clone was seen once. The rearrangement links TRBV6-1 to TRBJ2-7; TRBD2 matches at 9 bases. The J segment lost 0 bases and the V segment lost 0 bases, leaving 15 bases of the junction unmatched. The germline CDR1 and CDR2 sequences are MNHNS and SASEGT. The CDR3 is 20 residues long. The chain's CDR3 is CASSEADSGGTLHSSYEQYF. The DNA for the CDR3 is TGTGCCAGCAGTGAAGCGGATAGCGGGGGAACACTACATAGCTCCTACGAGCAGTACTTC.

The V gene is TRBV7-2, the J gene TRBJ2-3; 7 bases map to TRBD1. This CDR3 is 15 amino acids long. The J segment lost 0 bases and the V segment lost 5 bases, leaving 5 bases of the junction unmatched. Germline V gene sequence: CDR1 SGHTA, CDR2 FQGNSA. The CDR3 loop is CASSPGTVSTDTQYF. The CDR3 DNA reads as TGTGCCAGCAGCCCCGGGACAGTAAGCACAGATACGCAGTATTTT.

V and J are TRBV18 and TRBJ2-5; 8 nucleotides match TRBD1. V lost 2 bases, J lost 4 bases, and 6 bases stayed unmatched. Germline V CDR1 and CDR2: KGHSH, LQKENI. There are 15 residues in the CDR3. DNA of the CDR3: TGTGCCAGCTCACCAGCAGGACAGGGTGGAGAGACCCAGTACTTC. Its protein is CASSPAGQGGETQYF.

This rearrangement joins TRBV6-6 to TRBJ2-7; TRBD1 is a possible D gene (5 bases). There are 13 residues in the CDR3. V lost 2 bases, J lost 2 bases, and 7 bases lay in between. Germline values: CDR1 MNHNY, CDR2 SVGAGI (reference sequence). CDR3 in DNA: TGTGCCAGCAGTTACGGGGCAGCCTACGAGCAGTACTTC. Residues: CASSYGAAYEQYF.

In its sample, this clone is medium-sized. The CDR3 DNA sequence: TGTGCCAGCAGTCCTTATCGAGGACAGGACTTCCTCATATATTTT. This sequence encodes CASSPYRGQDFLIYF. The chain carries TRBV6-5 and TRBJ1-3; 7 nucleotides match TRBD1. This CDR3 spans 15 amino acids. V lost 5 bases to trimming and J lost 12 bases; unmatched junction nucleotides: 16. Germline assignment: CDR1 MNHEY and CDR2 SVGAGI.

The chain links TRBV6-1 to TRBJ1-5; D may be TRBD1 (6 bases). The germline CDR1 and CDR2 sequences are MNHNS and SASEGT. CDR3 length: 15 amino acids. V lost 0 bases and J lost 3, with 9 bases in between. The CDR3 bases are TGTGCCAGCAGTGAAGCGGGGGGGCCCAATCAGCCCCAGCATTTT. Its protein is CASSEAGGPNQPQHF.

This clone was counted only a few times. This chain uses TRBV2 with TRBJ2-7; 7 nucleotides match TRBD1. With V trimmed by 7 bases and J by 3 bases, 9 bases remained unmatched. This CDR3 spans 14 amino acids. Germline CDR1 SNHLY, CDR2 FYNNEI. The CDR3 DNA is TGTGCCAGCACCCCGACAGGGACAATCTACGAGCAGTACTTC. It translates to CASTPTGTIYEQYF.

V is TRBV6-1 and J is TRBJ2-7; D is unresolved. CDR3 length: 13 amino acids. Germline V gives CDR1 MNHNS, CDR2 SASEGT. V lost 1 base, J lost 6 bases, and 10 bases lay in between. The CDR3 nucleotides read TGTGCCAGCAGTGAAGTCGAGTGGGGCGAGCAGTACTTC. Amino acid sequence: CASSEVEWGEQYF.

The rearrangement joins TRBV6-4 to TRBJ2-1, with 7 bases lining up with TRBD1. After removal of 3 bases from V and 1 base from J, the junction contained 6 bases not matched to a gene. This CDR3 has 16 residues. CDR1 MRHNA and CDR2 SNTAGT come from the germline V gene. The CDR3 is CASSERTGWSYNEQFF. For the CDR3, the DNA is TGTGCCAGCAGTGAGAGGACAGGTTGGTCCTACAATGAGCAGTTCTTC.

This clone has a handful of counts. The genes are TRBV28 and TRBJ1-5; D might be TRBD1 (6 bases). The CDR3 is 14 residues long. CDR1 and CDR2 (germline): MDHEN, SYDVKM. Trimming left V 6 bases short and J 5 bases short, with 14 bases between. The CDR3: CASSRGGADQPQHF. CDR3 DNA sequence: TGTGCCAGCAGCCGAGGGGGGGCTGATCAGCCCCAGCATTTT.

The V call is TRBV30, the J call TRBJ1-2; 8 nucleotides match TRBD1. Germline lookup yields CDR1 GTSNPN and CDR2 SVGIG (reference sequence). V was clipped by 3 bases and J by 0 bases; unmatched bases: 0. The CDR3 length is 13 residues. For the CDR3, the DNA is TGTGCCTGGAGGGACAGGGCTAACTATGGCTACACCTTC. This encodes CAWRDRANYGYTF.

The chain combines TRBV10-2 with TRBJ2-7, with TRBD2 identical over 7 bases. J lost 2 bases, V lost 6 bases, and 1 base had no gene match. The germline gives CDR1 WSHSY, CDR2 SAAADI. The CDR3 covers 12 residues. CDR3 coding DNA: TGCGCCAGCAGGGGGGGGGCCTACGAGCAGTACTTC. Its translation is CASRGGAYEQYF.

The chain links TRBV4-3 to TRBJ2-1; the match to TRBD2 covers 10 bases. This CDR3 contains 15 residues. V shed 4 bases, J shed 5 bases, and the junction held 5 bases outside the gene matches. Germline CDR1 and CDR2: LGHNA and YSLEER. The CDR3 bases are TGCGCCAGCAGCCCATCCCTAGCGGGAGACAATGAGCAGTTCTTC. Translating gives CASSPSLAGDNEQFF.

CDR3 amino acids: CASSMVVAGGYPYNEQFF. CDR3 nucleotide sequence: TGTGCCAGCAGCATGGTAGTAGCGGGGGGCTATCCCTACAATGAGCAGTTCTTC. V usage is TRBV21-1 and J usage is TRBJ2-1; the DNA was not compared with TRBD2, the D call given in the table. TRBV21-1 is annotated as a pseudogene. This CDR3 has 18 amino acids.

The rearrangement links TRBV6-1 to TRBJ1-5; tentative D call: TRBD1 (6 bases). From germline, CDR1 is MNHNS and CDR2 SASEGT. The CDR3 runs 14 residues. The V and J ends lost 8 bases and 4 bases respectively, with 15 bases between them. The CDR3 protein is CASWGGQLNQPQHF. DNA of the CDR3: TGTGCCAGCTGGGGAGGACAGTTAAATCAGCCCCAGCATTTT.

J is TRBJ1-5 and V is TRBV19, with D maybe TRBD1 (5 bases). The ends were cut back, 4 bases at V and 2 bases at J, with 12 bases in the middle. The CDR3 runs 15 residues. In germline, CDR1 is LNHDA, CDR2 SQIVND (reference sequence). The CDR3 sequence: CASSTQVTGNQPQHF. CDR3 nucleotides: TGTGCCAGTAGTACCCAGGTGACAGGCAATCAGCCCCAGCATTTT.

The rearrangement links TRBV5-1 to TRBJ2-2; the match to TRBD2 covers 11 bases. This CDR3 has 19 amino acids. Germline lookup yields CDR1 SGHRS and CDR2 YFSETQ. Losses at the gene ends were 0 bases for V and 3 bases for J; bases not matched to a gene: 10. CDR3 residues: CASSLDSGGAASDTGELFF. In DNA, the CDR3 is TGCGCCAGCAGCTTGGATAGCGGGGGGGCCGCTTCTGACACCGGGGAGCTGTTTTTT.

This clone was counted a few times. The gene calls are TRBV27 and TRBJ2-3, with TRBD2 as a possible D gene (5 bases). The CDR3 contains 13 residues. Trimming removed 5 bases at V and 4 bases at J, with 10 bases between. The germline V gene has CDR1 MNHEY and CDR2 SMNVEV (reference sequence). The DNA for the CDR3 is TGTGCCAGCAGTGTTTGGCGGGCAGATACGCAGTATTTT. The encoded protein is CASSVWRADTQYF.

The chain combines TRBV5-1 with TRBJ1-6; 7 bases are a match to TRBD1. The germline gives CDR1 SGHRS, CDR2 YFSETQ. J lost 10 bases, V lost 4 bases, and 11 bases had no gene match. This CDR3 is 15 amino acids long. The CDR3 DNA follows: TGCGCCAGCAGCCTTGGGACAGTCGAGGGGTCACCCCTCCACTTT. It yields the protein CASSLGTVEGSPLHF.